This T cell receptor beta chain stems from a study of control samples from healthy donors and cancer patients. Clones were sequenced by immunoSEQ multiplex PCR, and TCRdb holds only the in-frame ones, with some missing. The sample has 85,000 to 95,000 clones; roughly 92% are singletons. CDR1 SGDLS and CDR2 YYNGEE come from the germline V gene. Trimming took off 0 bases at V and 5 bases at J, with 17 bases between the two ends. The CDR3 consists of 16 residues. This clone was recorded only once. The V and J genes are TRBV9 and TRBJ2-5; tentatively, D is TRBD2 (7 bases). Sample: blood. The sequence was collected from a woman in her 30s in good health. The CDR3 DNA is TGTGCCAGCAGCGTAGCGGGGGCCGCCGGGGGGGAGACCCAGTACTTC. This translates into CASSVAGAAGGETQYF.